This T cell receptor (beta chain) was obtained from a study of T cell responses to AZD1222 COVID-19 vaccine listed by TCRdb under 2021. About the full investigation: A total of around 240 trial participants underwent TCR sequencing, of whom about 210 received two doses of AZD1222 and 26 received two doses of the MenACWY control vaccine. Trial participants were enrolled into age subgroups of 18-55, 56-69 and 70-plus years, which contained approximately 150, 28 and 58 TCR-sequenced participants, respectively.

The sample's time point, from its label and the paper: baseline before first vaccination. What this sample's treatment or condition label stands for: meningococcal conjugate vaccine given as trial control. Vaccinee samples came from UK trials COV001 and COV002, including a single-blind randomized controlled phase 2/3 trial of AZD1222 (ChAdOx1 nCoV-19) in healthy adults. For TCRbeta chain sequencing, PBMC samples from trial participants were taken at day 0 and at day 28 after the second dose. Measured from the cysteine to the phenylalanine, the CDR3 is 16 residues long. Only CDR3 DNA is held: 48 bases, read in frame from base 1. CDR1 and CDR2 (MDHEN, SYDVKM) derive from the germline V gene. V is cut back by 4 bases and J by 6 bases, with 10 bases in the junction unmatched. Worth noting for this clone: Its specific antigen is unknown. Per-base qualities were not stored, and no clone one base away is much larger.

The CDR3 regions of human TCRbeta chains were analyzed by immunosequencing. Per the original workflow: Repertoire TCRs were checked for matches against a reference library of SARS-CoV-2-specific TCRs that had been generated using the MIRA antigen-specificity platform. Breadth was defined as the fraction of unique TCRs that were SARS-CoV-2-associated. Depth was defined as the fraction of total T cells that were SARS-CoV-2-associated. Each spike-specific TCR was assigned to its reactive spike region and to a CD4 or CD8 class using the MIRA data. Log10-transformed breadth and depth values were compared by one-way ANOVA with Sidak's multiple comparisons tests. In TCRdb, the immuneACCESS table is reduced to in-frame sequences with V and J assigned. These tables do not hold every clone; where another copy was compared, an unresolved V gene accounts for under half, and the others remain unexplained. V and J calls and clone size are as listed in that table; D and trimming were resolved from the DNA. The sample table lists approximately 220,000 clones, about 93% of them with a count of one. Of the sample, around 1% is held by the ten largest clones.

The paper as a whole reports these results and caveats: The 56-69-year group was small, and its depth increase did not reach significance, likely because of low power. Because no day 14 peak-response samples were available, repertoires were characterized only after the peak T cell response. After two AZD1222 doses, spike-specific TCR breadth and depth were significantly higher than at day 0 and than in MenACWY recipients. Only five to seven AZD1222 recipients were SARS-CoV-2 seropositive at baseline, limiting conclusions about previously exposed vaccinees. Reportedly, almost half of the unique spike-specific TCRs recognized epitopes lying outside the regions that are mutated in the B.1.351 and B.1.1.7 variants. Participants were mostly white British, with more females than males. The authors suggested clonal diversity may have been underestimated. The whole spike protein was spanned by vaccine-associated CD4 TCRs, and dominant responses were seen in regions 160-218 and 743-854.

The sequence links TRBV28 to TRBJ2-7, and TRBD1 matches 12 of the central bases. The TCR sequence derives from an adult in good health. Sequences were derived from peripheral blood, sampled on day 0 of MenACWY control vaccination. The nucleotides are TGTGCCAGCAGTTCGACCTCCGGGACAGGGGGCTCCGAGCAGTACTTC. Its translation reads: CASSSTSGTGGSEQYF.